This is a list of T cell receptor beta chains from one sample in a study of graft-versus-host responses after intestinal transplantation. The data were produced by immunoSEQ multiplex PCR, yet TCRdb's version contains in-frame clones alone and is incomplete. This sample has under 90,000 clones; about 91% occur once, and the top ten carry approximately 0.3%. No antigens are known for them. Sequenced here: unstimulated CD4+ T cells sorted from spleen or lymph node cells, sampled before transplant. These receptors were taken from a human donor who was the organ donor for an intestinal transplant. The CDR3 runs from the conserved cysteine through the conserved F or W. Each record gives: J gene, clone size, V gene, D gene, CDR3 DNA, CDR3 protein. A D gene is named only where the DNA matches it firmly. The size entry is marked missing in some rows and otherwise reads once, few, many or a size class.

TRBJ1-2,.,TRBV10-3,TRBD1,TGTGCCATCAGTGAGGATAGGAGAGTAGGGGACAGGATAAACTATGGCTACACCTTC,CAISEDRRVGDRINYGYTF
TRBJ2-7,once,TRBV27,TRBD2,TGTGCCAGCAGTTCCCCGGGGGGGCTTGAGCAGTACTTC,CASSSPGGLEQYF
TRBJ2-4,.,TRBV7-3,TRBD1,TGTGCCAGCAGCTTACGGGGACAGGGAGGGGGTTTAGCCAAAAACATTCAGTACTTC,CASSLRGQGGGLAKNIQYF
TRBJ1-2,.,TRBV2,.,TGTGCCAGCAGTTGGGGGAGGACCTATGGCTACACCTTC,CASSWGRTYGYTF
TRBJ2-3,few,TRBV29-1,TRBD1,TGCAGCGTTGCCGGGACAGGGGGCACAGATACGCAGTATTTT,CSVAGTGGTDTQYF
TRBJ2-1,.,TRBV7-9,.,TGTGCCAGCAGCTTAGGGGATACAGGATTAGCCGGCAATGAGCAGTTCTTC,CASSLGDTGLAGNEQFF
TRBJ2-7,few,TRBV4-1,.,TGCGCCAGCAGCCAAGGTAGGACCCAGGGGAGCTACGAGCAGTACTTC,CASSQGRTQGSYEQYF
TRBJ2-3,.,TRBV9,TRBD1,TGTGCCAGCAGCCGAGAAACAGGGGGCTACGCAGATACGCAGTATTTT,CASSRETGGYADTQYF
TRBJ1-2,.,TRBV19,.,TGTGCCAGTAGTATAGAGGGGCAGAAGGCTAACTATGGCTACACCTTC,CASSIEGQKANYGYTF
TRBJ2-7,.,TRBV5-6,.,TGTGCCAGCAGCTATACTGGACAGCTCTACGAGCAGTACTTC,CASSYTGQLYEQYF
TRBJ2-7,.,TRBV5-1,TRBD2,TGCGCCAGCAGCTTTACTAGCGGGATCTTCTACGAGCAGTACTTC,CASSFTSGIFYEQYF
TRBJ1-2,.,TRBV15,.,TGTGCCACCAGCCGCCAGGGGAGGGACGGCTACACCTTC,CATSRQGRDGYTF
TRBJ2-4,.,TRBV6-6,.,TGTGCCAGCAGTTATGGTCTAGTTGTTGTCAAAAACATTCAGTACTTC,CASSYGLVVVKNIQYF
TRBJ1-1,.,TRBV10-1,.,TGCGCCAGACCCCATGACCGGGGGGGGAACACTGAAGCTTTCTTT,CARPHDRGGNTEAFF
TRBJ1-1,.,TRBV6-5,.,TGTGCCAGCAGTTACTCGAGAGGGTACGTCACTGAAGCTTTCTTT,CASSYSRGYVTEAFF
TRBJ1-2,.,TRBV6-5,.,TGTGCCAGCAGTTACTCGAGGCAACCTTTTGACTATGGCTACACCTTC,CASSYSRQPFDYGYTF
TRBJ2-1,.,TRBV5-4,TRBD1,TGTGCCAGCAGCTTGGGACAGGGGGTTATCAACAATGAGCAGTTCTTC,CASSLGQGVINNEQFF
TRBJ1-4,.,TRBV19,.,TGTGCCAGTAGTATACAGGGTGAAAAACTGTTTTTT,CASSIQGEKLFF
TRBJ2-5,.,TRBV6-5,.,TGTGCCAGCAGTAGTGCAGGAGAGACCCAGTACTTC,CASSSAGETQYF
TRBJ2-5,.,TRBV9,TRBD2,TGTGCCAGCAGCGTAGGGGGACTAGCGGGAGTAACCCAGTACTTC,CASSVGGLAGVTQYF
TRBJ1-1,.,TRBV9,TRBD1,TGTGCCAGCAGCGTCGGACGCAGGGGGCTGAACACTGAAGCTTTCTTT,CASSVGRRGLNTEAFF
TRBJ1-2,.,TRBV13,TRBD1,TGTGCCAGCAGCCGCGTCAGGGACAGCGGGTACGGCTACACCTTC,CASSRVRDSGYGYTF
TRBJ2-2,.,TRBV7-8,.,TGTGCCAGCAGCCATACAAATTCACGAAACACCGGGGAGCTGTTTTTT,CASSHTNSRNTGELFF
TRBJ2-7,.,TRBV20-1,TRBD2,TGCAGTGCTAGTAGCGGGAGCGAGCAGTACTTC,CSASSGSEQYF
TRBJ1-5,once,TRBV6-1,TRBD1,TGTGCCAGCAGTGAAGGGCAGGGGGTCGGTCAGCCCCAGCATTTT,CASSEGQGVGQPQHF
TRBJ2-5,few,TRBV7-3,TRBD2,TGTGCCAGCAGCTATAGCGGGGGAATACAAGAGACCCAGTACTTC,CASSYSGGIQETQYF
TRBJ2-7,.,TRBV11-2,.,TGTGCCAGCAGCTTAGTCCCGGTCTACGAGCAGTACTTC,CASSLVPVYEQYF
TRBJ2-5,.,TRBV19,.,TGTGCCAGTAGGGCGGGCGGAGCAGGACAAGAGACCCAGTACTTC,CASRAGGAGQETQYF
TRBJ2-7,.,TRBV4-2,TRBD1,TGTGCCAGCAGCCAAGTTAGGGGGCTCCCCTACGAGCAGTACTTC,CASSQVRGLPYEQYF
TRBJ1-6,.,TRBV30,.,TGTGCCTTTATTCCGGACAGCCCTTTTAATTCACCCCTCCACTTT,CAFIPDSPFNSPLHF
TRBJ2-7,.,TRBV11-3,.,TGTGCCAGCAGCCCGAAACGGACGGGAACCTACGAGCAGTACTTC,CASSPKRTGTYEQYF
TRBJ2-7,.,TRBV5-6,.,TGTGCCAGCAGCTTGGTAGACGGAGGCGAGCAGTACTTC,CASSLVDGGEQYF
TRBJ2-6,.,TRBV18,.,TGTGCCAGCTCCCTTCGGGACATCCCCTTTGGAGGGGCCAACGTCCTGACTTTC,CASSLRDIPFGGANVLTF
TRBJ1-5,.,TRBV18,.,TGTGCCAGCTCAGCAGACAAAAGCAATCAGCCCCAGCATTTT,CASSADKSNQPQHF
TRBJ2-7,.,TRBV7-9,TRBD2,TGTGCCAGCAATAGCGGGGGATACGAGCAGTACTTC,CASNSGGYEQYF
TRBJ1-1,.,TRBV7-8,.,TGTGCCAGCAGCCCGAAGAGGTTGACTGAAGCTTTCTTT,CASSPKRLTEAFF
TRBJ2-5,.,TRBV29-1,TRBD1,TGCAGCGTTGCCACAGGGGCAGAGACCCAGTACTTC,CSVATGAETQYF
TRBJ2-7,.,TRBV5-1,.,TGCGCCAGCAGCTTTAGCGGAGTCTTGGTTGAGCAGTACTTC,CASSFSGVLVEQYF
TRBJ2-1,.,TRBV5-1,TRBD1,TGCGCCAGCAGCATTCCAGGGGGCTCCTACAATGAGCAGTTCTTC,CASSIPGGSYNEQFF
TRBJ2-5,.,TRBV28,.,TGTGCCAGCAGTTTATACAGGGCGGAGACCCAGTACTTC,CASSLYRAETQYF
TRBJ2-3,.,TRBV15,.,TGTGCCACCAGCCCTGAAGCGGGAGATACGCAGTATTTT,CATSPEAGDTQYF
TRBJ1-2,once,TRBV6-5,.,TGTGCCAGCAGTTACTCGATTACAGGGAACTATGGCTACACCTTC,CASSYSITGNYGYTF
TRBJ2-7,.,TRBV4-1,.,TGCGCCAGCAGCCAAGATCAAGGGAGGATTTGGGACGAGCAGTACTTC,CASSQDQGRIWDEQYF
TRBJ1-6,.,TRBV7-9,.,TGTGCCAGCAGCTTGACGACAGGAGTTAATTCACCCCTCCACTTT,CASSLTTGVNSPLHF
TRBJ2-3,.,TRBV9,TRBD1,TGTGCCAGCAGCGTTTTACAGGGGACAAACACAGATACGCAGTATTTT,CASSVLQGTNTDTQYF
TRBJ2-5,.,TRBV7-6,.,TGTGCCAGCAGCCCCCTAGGGGCCTGGGGAGAGACCCAGTACTTC,CASSPLGAWGETQYF
TRBJ1-3,.,TRBV2,TRBD1,TGTGCCAGCCAAAGGGACAGGGACGGAAACACCATATATTTT,CASQRDRDGNTIYF
TRBJ1-1,.,TRBV18,TRBD1,TGTGCCAGCTCACAAGGACAGGGAGGCACTGAAGCTTTCTTT,CASSQGQGGTEAFF
TRBJ2-3,.,TRBV10-3,TRBD2,TGTGCCATCAGTGACCCTAACATACTAGCGGGAAACACAGATACGCAGTATTTT,CAISDPNILAGNTDTQYF